These T cell receptor beta chains were read from a single sample in a study of T cell responses to AZD1222 COVID-19 vaccine. Using immunoSEQ multiplex PCR, the repertoire was profiled, and TCRdb retains in-frame clones only, with some absent. The sample includes 130,000 or so clones, approximately 93% of them seen just once. Sequencing used peripheral blood, obtained on day 0 of AZD1222 vaccination. Receptors originate from an adult in good health. Both conserved end residues are part of each CDR3. D genes are given only for firm matches. Clone size appears in some rows only: once, few, many, or a class for an expanded clone.

size	V	J	D	CDR3	DNA
.	TRBV19	TRBJ1-5	.	CASVNRVRNSNQPQHF	TGTGCCAGTGTCAATAGGGTCCGGAATAGCAATCAGCCCCAGCATTTT
.	TRBV7-8	TRBJ1-5	.	CASSLVADTYSNQPQHF	TGTGCCAGCAGCTTAGTGGCAGATACTTATAGCAATCAGCCCCAGCATTTT
.	TRBV30	TRBJ2-7	.	CAWTSGMGFHEQYF	TGTGCCTGGACTTCTGGTATGGGGTTTCACGAGCAGTACTTC
.	TRBV5-6	TRBJ2-1	.	CASSGFANEQFF	TGTGCCAGCAGCGGGTTCGCCAATGAGCAGTTCTTC
.	TRBV7-2	TRBJ1-3	.	CASSLSGARSGNTIYF	TGTGCCAGCAGCTTATCAGGGGCCCGCTCTGGAAACACCATATATTTT
.	TRBV9	TRBJ1-6	.	CASSVAQNNSPLHF	TGTGCCAGCAGCGTAGCACAGAATAATTCACCCCTCCACTTT
few	TRBV28	TRBJ2-7	.	CASGGAHEQYF	TGTGCCAGCGGAGGGGCACACGAGCAGTACTTC
.	TRBV25-1	TRBJ1-5	.	CASSDSGTPNQPQHF	TGTGCCAGCAGTGATTCCGGGACTCCGAATCAGCCCCAGCATTTT
.	TRBV9	TRBJ1-5	TRBD1	CASSGGQNQPQHF	TGTGCCAGCAGCGGGGGACAGAATCAGCCCCAGCATTTT
.	TRBV29-1	TRBJ1-1	.	CSVEVGAGNTEAFF	TGCAGCGTTGAAGTTGGGGCAGGGAACACTGAAGCTTTCTTT
.	TRBV9	TRBJ2-6	.	CASSVARQGFYSGANVLTF	TGTGCCAGCAGCGTAGCTCGGCAGGGTTTCTATTCTGGGGCCAACGTCCTGACTTTC
once	TRBV2	TRBJ1-2	TRBD1	CASRPGTVSNYGYTF	TGTGCCAGCAGACCAGGGACAGTATCTAACTATGGCTACACCTTC
.	TRBV7-2	TRBJ1-1	.	CASSLRDRSEAFF	TGTGCCAGCAGCTTAAGAGACAGGTCCGAAGCTTTCTTT
once	TRBV6-4	TRBJ2-1	.	CASSLDLNNEQFF	TGTGCCAGCAGCCTGGACCTTAACAATGAGCAGTTCTTC
.	TRBV5-5	TRBJ1-2	.	CASSTPGGVYGYTF	TGTGCCAGCAGCACCCCGGGGGGAGTCTATGGCTACACCTTC
.	TRBV29-1	TRBJ2-7	.	CSVALHREYYEQYF	TGCAGCGTCGCCTTGCACAGGGAGTACTACGAGCAGTACTTC
.	TRBV4-3	TRBJ1-2	.	CASSQDLNLGTNYGYTF	TGCGCCAGCAGCCAAGATCTTAATTTAGGCACCAACTATGGCTACACCTTC
.	TRBV6-1	TRBJ2-5	TRBD2	CASSGRGGASGSGEETQYF	TGTGCCAGCAGTGGCCGGGGGGGGGCCTCGGGTAGCGGGGAAGAGACCCAGTACTTC
.	TRBV2	TRBJ2-7	.	CASSDTYEQYF	TGTGCCAGCAGTGACACCTACGAGCAGTACTTC
.	TRBV28	TRBJ1-5	TRBD1	CASSLGQGVYSNQPQHF	TGTGCCAGCAGTTTAGGACAGGGGGTCTATAGCAATCAGCCCCAGCATTTT
few	TRBV28	TRBJ2-7	TRBD1	CASRGIRQGNSYEQYF	TGTGCCAGCAGAGGGATTAGACAGGGGAATTCCTACGAGCAGTACTTC
.	TRBV29-1	TRBJ2-7	TRBD1	CSIRQGPYEQYF	TGCAGCATAAGACAGGGACCCTACGAGCAGTACTTC
.	TRBV11-3	TRBJ2-1	.	CASTLQLQAVYNEQFF	TGTGCCAGCACCCTCCAGTTACAGGCAGTGTACAATGAGCAGTTCTTC
.	TRBV29-1	TRBJ1-2	.	CSVAPTENGYTF	TGCAGCGTTGCCCCGACAGAGAATGGCTACACCTTC
.	TRBV7-2	TRBJ1-1	TRBD1	CASSKDRGGRAEAFF	TGTGCCAGCAGCAAGGACAGGGGCGGAAGAGCTGAAGCTTTCTTT
.	TRBV15	TRBJ2-7	.	CATSRDRRSSYEQYF	TGTGCCACCAGCAGAGATCGAAGAAGCTCCTACGAGCAGTACTTC
.	TRBV7-2	TRBJ2-3	TRBD2	CASSLPGGATDTQYF	TGTGCCAGCAGCTTACCGGGAGGTGCGACAGATACGCAGTATTTT